What follows is one T cell receptor beta chain and its context. Its matching antigen is unknown. This entry belongs to a study of cytotoxic CD8 clonotypes in ibrutinib-treated CLL. Overall study context: The subjects consisted of 11 to 12 relapsed/refractory and around 15 treatment-naive individuals, with some 18 IGHV unmutated. Response samples were obtained once patients had received a median around twelve months of treatment, range 6 to 36. A mean of around 250,000 productive templates and approximately 85,000 productive rearrangements was obtained per sample.

Clones were sequenced by immunoSEQ multiplex PCR, and TCRdb holds only the in-frame ones, with some missing. The sample has 200,000 to 250,000 clones; 70% are singletons. Study-wide results and caveats: Baseline values of clonality outstripped age-matched healthy donors and followed circulating CD8+ T-cell counts.

The source is a human donor with chronic lymphocytic leukemia. The input for sequencing was PBMCs, taken after 12 months of ibrutinib treatment.

CDR3 nucleotides: TGTGCCAGCAGCCAGGGGTGGGGGGAGCAGTTCTTC. It specifies CASSQGWGEQFF. This sequence joins TRBV11-3 and TRBJ2-1, with D possibly matching TRBD1 (6 bases). V was cut by 5 bases and J by 10 bases, with 12 bases left in between. Germline CDR1 and CDR2: SGHNT and YENEEA. This CDR3 is 12 amino acids long.